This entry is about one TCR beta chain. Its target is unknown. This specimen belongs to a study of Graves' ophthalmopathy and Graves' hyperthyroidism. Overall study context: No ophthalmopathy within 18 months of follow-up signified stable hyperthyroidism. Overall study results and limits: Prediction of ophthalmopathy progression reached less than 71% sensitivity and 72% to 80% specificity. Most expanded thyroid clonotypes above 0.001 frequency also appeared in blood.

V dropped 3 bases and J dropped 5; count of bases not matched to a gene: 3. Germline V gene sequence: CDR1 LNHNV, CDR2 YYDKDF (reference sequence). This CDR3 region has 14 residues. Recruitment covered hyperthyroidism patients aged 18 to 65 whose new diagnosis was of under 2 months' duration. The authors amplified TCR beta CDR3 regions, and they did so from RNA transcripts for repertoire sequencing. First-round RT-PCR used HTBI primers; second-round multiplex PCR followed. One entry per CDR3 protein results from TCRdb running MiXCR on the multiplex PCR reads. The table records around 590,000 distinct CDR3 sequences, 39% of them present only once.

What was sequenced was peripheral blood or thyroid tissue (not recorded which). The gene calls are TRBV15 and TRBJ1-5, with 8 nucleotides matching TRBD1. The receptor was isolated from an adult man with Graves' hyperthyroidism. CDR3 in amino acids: CATSRDRAHQPQHF. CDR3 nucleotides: TGTGCCACCAGCAGGGACAGGGCGCATCAGCCCCAGCATTTT.